The rows below give T cell receptor beta chains drawn from one sample of a study of blood T cell repertoires in COVID-19. Data came from immunoSEQ multiplex PCR; TCRdb stores just in-frame clones and leaves some out. The sample lists some 180,000 clones, 83% occurring once. Sequencing was performed on peripheral blood. The receptors here all came from a woman in her seventies who had recovered from COVID-19. Both conserved end residues are part of each CDR3. The D gene is left open where the match is weak. Rows may omit the clone size; those that give it use once, few, many or a size class.

j_call | clone_size | d_call | v_call | cdr3_nt | cdr3_aa
TRBJ2-1 | . | TRBD2 | TRBV3-1/TRBV3-2 | TGTGCCAGCAGCCAGGTAGCGGGGGCGGGGAATGAGCAGTTCTTC | CASSQVAGAGNEQFF
TRBJ1-5 | few | . | TRBV12-5 | TGTGCTAGTGGTTTGGTACTAAATAGCAATCAGCCCCAGCATTTT | CASGLVLNSNQPQHF
TRBJ2-7 | . | . | TRBV12-3/TRBV12-4 | TGTGCCAGCACCCATAGCGCCTCCTACGAGCAGTACTTC | CASTHSASYEQYF
TRBJ1-5 | . | . | TRBV14 | TGTGCCAGCAGCCAAGGGGCAGCCGGCTCTCAGCCCCAGCATTTT | CASSQGAAGSQPQHF
TRBJ2-3 | . | . | TRBV5-1 | TGCGCCAGCAGCTTGTTGGGGGCTAGTGGGACCACAGATACGCAGTATTTT | CASSLLGASGTTDTQYF
TRBJ2-7 | once | . | TRBV19 | TGTGCCAGTAGAGTTGGGACTGGACCGGGGGAGCAGTACTTC | CASRVGTGPGEQYF
TRBJ2-1 | . | TRBD2 | TRBV18 | TGTGCCAGCTCACCTCTAGCGGGGGCCCACTACAATGAGCAGTTCTTC | CASSPLAGAHYNEQFF
TRBJ1-2 | . | TRBD1 | TRBV6-1 | TGTGCCAGCAGTGAAGGGACAGGTCTCTATGGCTACACCTTC | CASSEGTGLYGYTF
TRBJ2-1 | . | TRBD2 | TRBV5-1 | TGCGCCAGCAGCCCCCGGACTGGGGGGGGGAATGAGCAGTTCTTC | CASSPRTGGGNEQFF
TRBJ2-1 | . | TRBD2 | TRBV5-4 | TGTGCCAGCAGCCCACCCGGTAGCGGGGCGAACAATGAGCAGTTCTTC | CASSPPGSGANNEQFF
TRBJ2-7 | . | . | TRBV7-2 | TGTGCCAGCAGCCCCGGGAGGGGGCCTTACGAGCAGTACTTC | CASSPGRGPYEQYF
TRBJ2-7 | . | TRBD1 | TRBV7-2 | TGTGCCAGCAGCACGACAGGGGAGTACGAGCAGTACTTC | CASSTTGEYEQYF
TRBJ2-1 | . | TRBD2 | TRBV19 | TGTGCCAGCATGGGGGGGGGAGATGAGCAGTTCTTC | CASMGGGDEQFF
TRBJ2-3 | . | . | TRBV18 | TGTGCCAGCTCAATCCTCACAGATACGCAGTATTTT | CASSILTDTQYF
TRBJ2-7 | . | . | TRBV18 | TGTGCCAGCTCACACAGGGGGGGGTCCTACGAGCAGTACTTC | CASSHRGGSYEQYF
TRBJ2-1 | once | TRBD2 | TRBV11-2 | TGTGCCAGCAGCCCCCTAGCGGGAGGGTACAATGAGCAGTTCTTC | CASSPLAGGYNEQFF
TRBJ1-2 | . | TRBD1 | TRBV30 | TGTGCCTCCGCGACAGGGCCCTATGGCTACACCTTC | CASATGPYGYTF
TRBJ1-1 | . | . | TRBV9 | TGTGCCAGCAGCGCGACAGGACAGTCGAACACTGAAGCTTTCTTT | CASSATGQSNTEAFF
TRBJ1-2 | . | TRBD1 | TRBV25-1 | TGTGCCAGCAGTGCCTCCTTGACAGGGAGCTATGGCTACACCTTC | CASSASLTGSYGYTF
TRBJ1-1 | . | . | TRBV9 | TGTGCCAGCAGCGGAGATTGGAACACTGAAGCTTTCTTT | CASSGDWNTEAFF